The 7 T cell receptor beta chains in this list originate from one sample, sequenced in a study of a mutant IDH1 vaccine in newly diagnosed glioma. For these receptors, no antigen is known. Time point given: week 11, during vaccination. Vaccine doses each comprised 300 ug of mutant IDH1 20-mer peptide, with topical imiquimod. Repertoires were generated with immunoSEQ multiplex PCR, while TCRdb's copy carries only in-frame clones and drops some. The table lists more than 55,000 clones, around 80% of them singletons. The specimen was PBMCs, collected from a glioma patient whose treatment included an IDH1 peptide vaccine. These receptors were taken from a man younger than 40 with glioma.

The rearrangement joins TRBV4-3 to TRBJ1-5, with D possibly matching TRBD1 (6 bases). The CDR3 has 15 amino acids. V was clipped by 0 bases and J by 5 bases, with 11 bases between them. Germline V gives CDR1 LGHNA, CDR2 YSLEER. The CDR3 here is CASSQDGTRYQPQHF. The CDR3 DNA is TGCGCCAGCAGCCAAGATGGGACACGCTATCAGCCCCAGCATTTT.

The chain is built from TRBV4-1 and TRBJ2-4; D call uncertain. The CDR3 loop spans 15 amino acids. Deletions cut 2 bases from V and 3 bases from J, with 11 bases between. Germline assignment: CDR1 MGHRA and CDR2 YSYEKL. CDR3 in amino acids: CASSQLAIGKNIQYF. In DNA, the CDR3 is TGCGCCAGCAGCCAATTAGCAATTGGCAAAAACATTCAGTACTTC.

The CDR3 DNA is TGTGCCAGCAGTTTATACATTTACAATGAGCAGTTCTTC. Residues: CASSLYIYNEQFF. The V and J genes are TRBV27 and TRBJ2-1; no firm D call. Trimming took 1 base from V and 4 from J, leaving 5 bases between them. The CDR3 length is 13 residues. Germline loops: CDR1 MNHEY, CDR2 SMNVEV (reference sequence).

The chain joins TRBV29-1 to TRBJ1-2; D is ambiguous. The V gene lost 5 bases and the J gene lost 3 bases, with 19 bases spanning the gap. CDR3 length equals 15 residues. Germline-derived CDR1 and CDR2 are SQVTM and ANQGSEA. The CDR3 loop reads CSVHPGIRRDYGYTF. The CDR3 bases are TGCAGCGTTCACCCGGGGATTCGACGGGACTATGGCTACACCTTC.

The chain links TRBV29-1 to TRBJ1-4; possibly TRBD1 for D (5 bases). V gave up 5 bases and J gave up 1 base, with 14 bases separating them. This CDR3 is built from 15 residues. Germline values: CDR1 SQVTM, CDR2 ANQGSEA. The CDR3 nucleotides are TGCAGCGTTATGGACACCCTTAGAACTAATGAAAAACTGTTTTTT. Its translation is CSVMDTLRTNEKLFF.

The DNA of the CDR3 is TGCGCCAGCAGTGAGTCCGGGAGGGCCACTGAAGCTTTCTTT. It encodes CASSESGRATEAFF. J is TRBJ1-1 and V is TRBV10-1; no clear D gene. V was clipped by 0 bases and J by 4 bases, with 9 bases between them. This CDR3 is built from 14 residues. From germline, CDR1 is WNHNN and CDR2 SYGVQD (reference sequence).

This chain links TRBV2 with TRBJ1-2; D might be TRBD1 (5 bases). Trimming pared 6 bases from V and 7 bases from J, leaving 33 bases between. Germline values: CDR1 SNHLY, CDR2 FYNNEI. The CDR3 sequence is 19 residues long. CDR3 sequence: CASSTTRLVRGFGRGGYTF. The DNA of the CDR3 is TGTGCCAGCAGCACTACGAGACTCGTGAGGGGCTTCGGGAGAGGTGGCTACACCTTC. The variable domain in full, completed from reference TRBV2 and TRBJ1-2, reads EPEVTQTPSHQVTQMGQEVILRCVPISNHLYFYWYRQILGQKVEFLVSFYNNEISEKSEIFDDQFSVERPDGSNFTLKIRSTKLEDSAMYFCASSTTRLVRGFGRGGYTFGSGTRLTVV.